This is a list of T cell receptor beta chains from one sample in a study of blood T cell repertoires in COVID-19. Profiled with immunoSEQ multiplex PCR; TCRdb holds only in-frame clones, not every one. The table lists 70,000 to 80,000 clones, roughly nine tenths of them singletons. Sequenced: peripheral blood. Receptors originate from an older man in a cohort sampled during active COVID-19. Each CDR3 is given with its conserved first and last residue. D genes are given only for firm matches. Clone size is given for some rows only: seen once, a few or many times, or a class if the clone is expanded.

abundance | d_gene | j_gene | v_gene | CDR3aa | CDR3nt
NA | NA | TRBJ1-1 | TRBV5-1 | CASSPNSNTEAFF | TGCGCCAGCAGCCCAAACTCGAACACTGAAGCTTTCTTT
NA | NA | TRBJ2-1 | TRBV14 | CASSQGSIAYYNEQFF | TGTGCCAGCAGCCAAGGGTCGATAGCTTACTACAATGAGCAGTTCTTC
NA | TRBD1 | TRBJ1-2 | TRBV5-1 | CASSLEGTGHGYTF | TGCGCCAGCAGCTTGGAGGGGACAGGGCATGGCTACACCTTC
NA | TRBD2 | TRBJ2-2 | TRBV7-9 | CASGGLRTSGGPNTGELFF | TGTGCCAGCGGCGGACTAAGGACTAGCGGGGGACCGAACACCGGGGAGCTGTTTTTT
NA | NA | TRBJ1-3 | TRBV19 | CASSKVGGGRYTIYF | TGTGCCAGTAGTAAGGTGGGAGGCGGTCGGTACACCATATATTTT
NA | TRBD1 | TRBJ1-2 | TRBV6-5 | CASSKTGDYGYTF | TGTGCCAGCAGTAAAACAGGGGATTATGGCTACACCTTC
NA | NA | TRBJ2-5 | TRBV15 | CATQDRPGETQYF | TGTGCCACCCAAGACAGGCCGGGGGAGACCCAGTACTTC
NA | NA | TRBJ2-5 | TRBV11-2 | CASSFWASETQYF | TGTGCCAGCAGCTTTTGGGCAAGTGAGACCCAGTACTTC
NA | TRBD2 | TRBJ2-3 | TRBV25-1 | CASSDGPGTSGGTDTQYF | TGTGCCAGCAGTGACGGGCCCGGGACTAGCGGGGGCACAGATACGCAGTATTTT
NA | TRBD1 | TRBJ2-7 | TRBV6-2/TRBV6-3 | CASSYPTGTGTYEQYF | TGTGCCAGCAGTTACCCCACCGGGACAGGGACCTACGAGCAGTACTTC
NA | NA | TRBJ2-2 | TRBV19 | CASSIMPASNTGELFF | TGTGCCAGTAGTATTATGCCAGCGTCGAACACCGGGGAGCTGTTTTTT
NA | TRBD1 | TRBJ1-5 | TRBV5-8 | CASSPGTGSMSNQPQHF | TGTGCCAGCAGTCCCGGGACAGGGTCTATGAGCAATCAGCCCCAGCATTTT
NA | NA | TRBJ1-2 | TRBV19 | CASSIYEGANYGYTF | TGTGCCAGTAGTATCTACGAAGGGGCGAACTATGGCTACACCTTC
once | TRBD1 | TRBJ1-2 | TRBV3-1/TRBV3-2 | CASRGTGGFYGYTF | TGTGCCAGCAGGGGGACAGGGGGCTTCTATGGCTACACCTTC
NA | TRBD1 | TRBJ1-5 | TRBV2 | CASSGDRGRIQPQHF | TGTGCCAGCAGTGGGGACAGGGGCCGGATTCAGCCCCAGCATTTT
NA | NA | TRBJ1-2 | TRBV7-9 | CASSRLYGYTF | TGTGCCAGCAGCCGACTGTATGGCTACACCTTC
NA | NA | TRBJ2-1 | TRBV5-4 | CASSLALREQFF | TGTGCCAGCAGCTTGGCCCTGAGAGAGCAGTTCTTC
NA | TRBD1 | TRBJ1-5 | TRBV4-1 | CASSQEAGQGANQPQHF | TGCGCCAGCAGCCAAGAGGCTGGACAGGGGGCCAATCAGCCCCAGCATTTT
NA | TRBD1 | TRBJ1-1 | TRBV18 | CASSHDRVAEAFF | TGTGCCAGCTCACATGACAGGGTGGCTGAAGCTTTCTTT
NA | NA | TRBJ2-3 | TRBV7-9 | CASSLVGGGDTQYF | TGTGCCAGCAGCTTAGTAGGAGGCGGGGATACGCAGTATTTT
NA | TRBD1 | TRBJ2-2 | TRBV5-6 | CASSINRGRTGELFF | TGTGCCAGCAGTATAAACAGGGGGCGCACCGGGGAGCTGTTTTTT
NA | TRBD2 | TRBJ2-3 | TRBV7-2 | CASSTRTSGGASSAQYF | TGTGCCAGCAGCACCCGGACTAGCGGGGGGGCCTCTTCTGCGCAGTATTTT
NA | TRBD1 | TRBJ1-2 | TRBV2 | CASTEVGDRGYYGYTF | TGTGCCAGCACTGAAGTGGGGGACAGGGGGTACTATGGCTACACCTTC
NA | NA | TRBJ2-3 | TRBV9 | CASSGGITDTQYF | TGTGCCAGCAGTGGAGGGATCACAGATACGCAGTATTTT
few | NA | TRBJ1-3 | TRBV4-1 | CASSQEGGVGSGNTIYF | TGCGCCAGCAGCCAAGAAGGGGGAGTCGGCTCTGGAAACACCATATATTTT
NA | NA | TRBJ2-5 | TRBV18 | CASSTAGGQETQYF | TGTGCCAGCTCAACCGCCGGGGGGCAGGAGACCCAGTACTTC
NA | NA | TRBJ2-3 | TRBV19 | CASKAGVTDTQYF | TGTGCCAGTAAGGCAGGGGTCACAGATACGCAGTATTTT
once | TRBD2 | TRBJ2-3 | TRBV7-9 | CASSLLGSGGTTSTDTQYF | TGTGCCAGCAGCTTACTGGGGAGCGGGGGGACGACAAGCACAGATACGCAGTATTTT
NA | NA | TRBJ2-5 | TRBV4-1 | CASSQQRRGQETQYF | TGCGCCAGCAGCCAACAGCGTAGGGGGCAAGAGACCCAGTACTTC
NA | NA | TRBJ2-3 | TRBV7-2 | CASSLRSGGTAGTQYF | TGTGCCAGCAGCTTAAGGTCAGGCGGGACCGCGGGGACGCAGTATTTT
NA | TRBD1 | TRBJ1-3 | TRBV6-6 | CASSYSTTGAGNTIYF | TGTGCCAGCAGTTATTCAACCACAGGGGCTGGAAACACCATATATTTT
NA | TRBD1 | TRBJ1-2 | TRBV15 | CATSYAGGGYGYTF | TGTGCCACCAGCTACGCAGGGGGCGGGTATGGCTACACCTTC
once | NA | TRBJ1-2 | TRBV5-1 | CASSLFLGLNYGYTF | TGCGCCAGCAGCTTGTTTCTGGGGCTGAACTATGGCTACACCTTC
NA | TRBD2 | TRBJ2-3 | TRBV28 | CASSVAGGGTDTQYF | TGTGCCAGCAGCGTAGCGGGGGGAGGCACAGATACGCAGTATTTT
few | NA | TRBJ2-7 | TRBV12-5 | CASGFSYEQYF | TGTGCTAGTGGTTTCAGTTACGAGCAGTACTTC
NA | NA | TRBJ1-6 | TRBV6-6 | CASSQTGRNSPLHF | TGTGCCAGCAGTCAGACAGGACGGAATTCACCCCTCCACTTT
NA | TRBD1 | TRBJ2-7 | TRBV10-3 | CAISKTGTGGYEQYF | TGTGCCATCAGTAAAACCGGGACAGGGGGCTACGAGCAGTACTTC
NA | NA | TRBJ1-1 | TRBV11-2 | CASSGYMSGATEAFF | TGTGCCAGCAGTGGGTATATGTCGGGTGCCACTGAAGCTTTCTTT
once | TRBD1 | TRBJ2-5 | TRBV2 | CASSVRGRLETQYF | TGTGCCAGCAGTGTCAGGGGGCGCTTAGAGACCCAGTACTTC
NA | TRBD1 | TRBJ2-5 | TRBV5-4 | CASSTGVGETQYF | TGTGCCAGCAGCACAGGGGTTGGGGAGACCCAGTACTTC
once | TRBD1 | TRBJ1-5 | TRBV10-3 | CASENTGGGPQHF | TGTGCCAGCGAAAACACAGGGGGAGGGCCCCAGCATTTT
NA | TRBD1 | TRBJ1-1 | TRBV6-1 | CASSDRTGLQEAFF | TGTGCCAGCAGTGACCGGACAGGTTTACAGGAAGCTTTCTTT
NA | NA | TRBJ2-5 | TRBV5-1 | CASSAGQQETQYF | TGCGCCAGCAGCGCGGGACAGCAAGAGACCCAGTACTTC
NA | NA | TRBJ2-7 | TRBV10-3 | CAISDSGSDYEQYF | TGTGCCATCAGTGATTCAGGAAGTGACTACGAGCAGTACTTC
NA | TRBD1 | TRBJ1-5 | TRBV19 | CATEDRAYQPQHF | TGTGCCACTGAAGACAGGGCGTACCAGCCCCAGCATTTT
NA | TRBD2 | TRBJ2-2 | TRBV6-1 | CASSEIAGTTGELFF | TGTGCCAGCAGTGAAATAGCGGGGACCACCGGGGAGCTGTTTTTT
NA | NA | TRBJ1-1 | TRBV6-5 | CASRQTGFTEAFF | TGTGCCAGCAGACAAACAGGGTTCACTGAAGCTTTCTTT
NA | NA | TRBJ2-2 | TRBV5-8 | CASSFGGPTFVRELFF | TGTGCCAGCAGCTTTGGGGGCCCCACGTTTGTCCGGGAGCTGTTTTTT
few | TRBD1 | TRBJ1-5 | TRBV28 | CASSSGTGVVQPQHF | TGTGCCAGCAGCTCCGGGACAGGGGTTGTTCAGCCCCAGCATTTT
NA | TRBD1 | TRBJ2-3 | TRBV5-1 | CASSPTGSSFSTDTQYF | TGCGCCAGCAGCCCGACAGGGAGTTCCTTTAGCACAGATACGCAGTATTTT
NA | NA | TRBJ1-3 | TRBV11-1 | CASSQGSTGNTIYF | TGTGCCAGCAGCCAGGGATCTACGGGAAACACCATATATTTT
NA | NA | TRBJ2-7 | TRBV6-5 | CASSRTASYEQYF | TGTGCCAGCAGTAGGACAGCCTCCTACGAGCAGTACTTC
NA | TRBD1 | TRBJ1-3 | TRBV6-5 | CASSYGTDSGNTIYF | TGTGCCAGCAGTTACGGGACAGACTCTGGAAACACCATATATTTT
once | NA | TRBJ1-5 | TRBV18 | CASSDDRTQPQHF | TGTGCCAGCTCTGACGACAGGACTCAGCCCCAGCATTTT
NA | NA | TRBJ1-1 | TRBV5-4 | CASSLEARRDTEAFF | TGTGCCAGCAGCTTGGAGGCTAGGAGAGACACTGAAGCTTTCTTT